One sample yielded the 25 T cell receptor beta chains listed below, sequenced in a study of T cell repertoires in cytomegalovirus infection. TCRdb independently ran MiXCR on the reads; one entry per CDR3 protein. The sample lists 750,000 to 950,000 distinct CDR3 sequences; just under 30% were seen once. For these TCRs, the target antigens are not known. The material sequenced was cultured CD8+ T cells from PBMCs, taken from culture after CMV antigen stimulation. The receptor source for this set is a human donor in good health (CMV status not recorded). Some clones in this sample may be carry-over from other donors' samples.

This clonotype showed up many times. This chain connects TRBV7-6 to TRBJ2-1; TRBD2 matches 11 bases. CDR1 is SGHVS, CDR2 FNYEAQ, per germline. The ends lost 5 bases at V and 3 bases at J; junction bases unmatched: 3. The CDR3 covers 15 residues. The CDR3 loop reads CASSPTSGGYNEQFF. DNA for the CDR3: TGTGCCAGCAGCCCAACTAGCGGGGGCTACAATGAGCAGTTCTTC.

There are many counts of this clonotype. The V call is TRBV7-6, the J call TRBJ2-1; TRBD2 agrees at 10 bases. CDR3 length: 16 residues. The germline V gene has CDR1 SGHVS and CDR2 FNYEAQ. Trimming removed 3 bases from V and 5 bases from J; junction bases left unmatched: 7. This CDR3 is CASSFFGLAVNNEQFF. The DNA of the CDR3 is TGTGCCAGCAGCTTTTTCGGACTAGCGGTAAACAATGAGCAGTTCTTC.

This chain joins TRBV7-3 and TRBJ2-1; 14 nucleotides agree with TRBD2. V shed 4 bases and J 10 bases; nucleotides not matched to a gene: 6. Per the germline V gene, CDR1 is SGHTA and CDR2 is FQGTGA. This CDR3 is 15 amino acids long. DNA for the CDR3: TGTGCCAGCAGCTCCGGGACTAGCGGGGGTGAGGAGCAGTTCTTC. This encodes CASSSGTSGGEEQFF.

Here the CDR3 DNA reads TGTGCCAGCAGTGCCGGGACAGGGTTAACTGAAGCTTTCTTT. It yields the protein CASSAGTGLTEAFF. This chain joins TRBV27 and TRBJ1-1, with 9 positions matching TRBD1. The CDR3 extends over 14 amino acids. The trim removed 5 bases at V and 5 bases at J, leaving 6 bases unmatched. Per germline, CDR1 MNHEY and CDR2 SMNVEV (reference sequence).

This clonotype came up a few times. The genes are TRBV6-5 and TRBJ2-3, with D tentatively TRBD1 (5 bases). Germline V gene sequence: CDR1 MNHEY, CDR2 SVGAGI. Trimming left V 5 bases short and J 2 bases short, with 14 bases between. This CDR3 region has 15 residues. The DNA for the CDR3 is TGTGCCAGCAGTACTTTGGGCAGGGACACAGATACGCAGTATTTT. Its protein is CASSTLGRDTDTQYF.

This clonotype has only a few counts. The gene calls are TRBV4-1 and TRBJ1-4; D remains ambiguous. CDR1 and CDR2 (germline): MGHRA, YSYEKL. V was pared by 1 base and J by 2 bases, with 8 bases between. The CDR3 is 15 amino acids. The CDR3 bases are TGCGCCAGCAGCCAAGTGATCAGGACTAATGAAAAACTGTTTTTT. This sequence encodes CASSQVIRTNEKLFF.

This clonotype was detected a few times. The chain joins TRBV6-6 to TRBJ1-6, with D tentatively TRBD1 (5 bases). Germline loops: CDR1 MNHNY, CDR2 SVGAGI (reference sequence). The V end lost 5 bases, the J end lost 8 bases, and 10 bases lay between the germline ends. This CDR3 has 13 residues. The CDR3 region has the DNA TGTGCCAGCAGTGAGGGGTTTGATTCACCCCTCCACTTT. This codes for CASSEGFDSPLHF.

The CDR3 reads CAISEGVGGNQPQHF. In DNA, the CDR3 is TGTGCCATCAGTGAAGGGGTGGGGGGCAATCAGCCCCAGCATTTT. The V call is TRBV10-3, the J call TRBJ1-5; weak D call: TRBD1 (5 bases). The V and J ends lost 3 bases and 2 bases respectively, with 11 bases between them. Germline V CDR1 and CDR2: ENHRY, SYGVKD. This CDR3 has 15 residues.

This CDR3 is CASSYRGLAGYNEQFF. The CDR3 DNA follows: TGCGCCAGCAGCTATCGGGGACTAGCAGGCTACAATGAGCAGTTCTTC. The chain uses TRBV4-1 and TRBJ2-1, with 9 nucleotides matching TRBD2. V was pared by 5 bases and J by 3 bases, with 8 bases of the junction left unmatched. CDR1 and CDR2 (germline): MGHRA, YSYEKL. CDR3 length equals 16 residues.

This clonotype was recorded a few times. This rearrangement joins TRBV7-9 to TRBJ1-2; perhaps TRBD1 as D (5 bases). The CDR3 extends over 13 amino acids. Germline CDR1 SEHNR, CDR2 FQNEAQ (reference sequence). Deletions cut 6 bases from V and 4 bases from J, with 12 bases between. As DNA, the CDR3 is TGTGCCAGCAGACAAGGGGACGGCTATGGCTACACCTTC. Protein sequence: CASRQGDGYGYTF.

This clonotype occurred a few times. This chain links TRBV7-9 with TRBJ2-5; TRBD2 aligns across 10 bases. Losses at the gene ends were 5 bases for V and 2 bases for J; bases not matched to a gene: 11. The CDR3 has 17 residues. Germline V gene sequence: CDR1 SEHNR, CDR2 FQNEAQ (reference sequence). CDR3 nucleotide sequence: TGTGCCAGCAGCCACTTTCCTGGACTAGCGGTACAAGAGACCCAGTACTTC. Protein: CASSHFPGLAVQETQYF.

The V gene is TRBV11-3, the J gene TRBJ1-1; the D gene is possibly TRBD1 (5 bases). This CDR3 is 14 amino acids long. CDR1 is SGHNT and CDR2 is YENEEA in the germline V gene. With 5 bases removed from V and 3 bases from J, the gap between germline ends came to 13 bases. The CDR3, as DNA: TGTGCCAGCAGCGCCCGGGGGATCGACACTGAAGCTTTCTTT. It is translated as CASSARGIDTEAFF.

This clonotype was found once. The chain couples TRBV27 to TRBJ2-2; D is undetermined. CDR1 is MNHEY, CDR2 SMNVEV, per germline (reference sequence). The length of the CDR3 is 12 residues. The V gene lost 4 bases and the J gene lost 12 bases, with 12 bases spanning the gap. The CDR3 nucleotides read TGTGCCAGCAGTTCTACCCCCGAGAAGCTGTTTTTT. Residues: CASSSTPEKLFF.

V is TRBV5-4 and J is TRBJ1-2, with D maybe TRBD1 (5 bases). CDR3 size: 14 residues. The germline gives CDR1 SGHNT, CDR2 YYREEE (reference sequence). Trimming removed 3 bases from V and 1 base from J, with 10 bases in between. The CDR3 coding sequence is TGTGCCAGCAGCTGGGACGGCCTTAACTATGGCTACACCTTC. Encoded protein: CASSWDGLNYGYTF.

This clonotype was detected many times. The chain uses TRBV7-6 and TRBJ1-2; no reliable D call. CDR1 and CDR2 from the germline V gene are SGHVS and FNYEAQ. The V and J ends lost 4 bases and 2 bases respectively, with 17 bases between them. The CDR3 runs to 16 residues. The DNA of the CDR3 is TGTGCCAGCAGCTCTGGACCGGGCCTCGAAAACTATGGCTACACCTTC. Protein product: CASSSGPGLENYGYTF.

At least ten counts were recorded for this clonotype. The chain recombines TRBV11-2 with TRBJ1-1; 9 nucleotides align to TRBD1. V lost 2 bases, J lost 3 bases, and 10 bases stayed unmatched. CDR3 size: 17 residues. CDR1 is SGHAT and CDR2 is FQNNGV in the germline V gene. The CDR3 region has the DNA TGTGCCAGCAGCTTACTTTGGACAGGGGAGATGGACACTGAAGCTTTCTTT. Encoded protein: CASSLLWTGEMDTEAFF.

This clonotype was seen at least ten times. The V and J genes are TRBV7-8 and TRBJ2-1, with 8 nucleotides matching TRBD1. Germline V gene data show CDR1 as SGHVS and CDR2 as FQNEAQ. The CDR3 is 16 residues long. The V gene end was trimmed by 6 bases and the J gene end by 10 bases; junction bases not matched to a gene: 17. The CDR3 region has the DNA TGTGCCAGCAGGACTCGACGGGGCAGGGGGCCGGAGGAGCAGTTCTTC. It translates to CASRTRRGRGPEEQFF.

V usage is TRBV27 and J usage is TRBJ2-3; 7 nucleotides agree with TRBD1. J was trimmed by 1 base and V by 2 bases; bases with no gene match: 3. Germline V CDR1 and CDR2: MNHEY, SMNVEV (reference sequence). The CDR3 is 15 amino acids. The CDR3 DNA follows: TGTGCCAGCAGTTTACAGGGGGACGGCACAGATACGCAGTATTTT. Translating gives CASSLQGDGTDTQYF.

The CDR3 sequence: CSVLDGYGYTF. For the CDR3, the DNA is TGCAGCGTCCTAGACGGCTATGGCTACACCTTC. The rearrangement uses TRBV29-1 and TRBJ1-2; D unresolved. Germline lookup yields CDR1 SQVTM and CDR2 ANQGSEA. V was cut by 6 bases and J by 4 bases, with 9 bases left in between. The CDR3 covers 11 residues.

In DNA, the CDR3 is TGCAGTGCTAGAGATCCCCAGGAGTATTCACCCCTCCACTTT. Translated, it gives CSARDPQEYSPLHF. The chain is built from TRBV20-1 and TRBJ1-6; D is ambiguous. CDR3 length equals 14 residues. Deletions cut 0 bases from V and 8 bases from J, with 11 bases between. Germline CDR1 DFQATT, CDR2 SNEGSKA (reference sequence).

This clonotype showed up many times. This chain uses TRBV7-8 with TRBJ1-3; tentatively, D is TRBD1 (5 bases). V was clipped by 0 bases and J by 0 bases, with 12 bases between them. CDR1 is SGHVS and CDR2 is FQNEAQ in the germline V gene. The CDR3 covers 17 residues. The CDR3 here is CASSLAEAGSSGNTIYF. The CDR3 bases are TGTGCCAGCAGCTTAGCGGAGGCAGGGAGCTCTGGAAACACCATATATTTT.

The V call is TRBV7-8, the J call TRBJ1-3; TRBD1 aligns across 7 bases. The CDR3 spans 16 residues. With V trimmed by 2 bases and J by 1 base, 5 bases remained unmatched. Per the germline V gene, CDR1 is SGHVS and CDR2 is FQNEAQ. Here the CDR3 reads CASSLQGDISGNTIYF. The CDR3 nucleotides read TGTGCCAGCAGCTTACAGGGGGATATTTCTGGAAACACCATATATTTT.

The V call is TRBV12-3 or TRBV12-4, the J call TRBJ2-3, with 8 bases matching TRBD2. The V and J ends lost 6 bases and 2 bases, in that order; junction bases with no gene match: 7. The CDR3 is made up of 15 amino acids. The chain's CDR3 is CASSPTAGATDTQYF. CDR3 DNA sequence: TGTGCCAGCAGCCCTACAGCGGGAGCCACAGATACGCAGTATTTT.

Ten or more counts support this clonotype. The CDR3 DNA follows: TGTGCCAGCAGCCAGACTAGCGGGGTTTACGAGCAGTACTTC. Translation: CASSQTSGVYEQYF. J is TRBJ2-7 and V is TRBV7-6, with TRBD2 identical over 11 bases. The CDR3 totals 14 residues. Germline trimming cut 5 bases from V and 4 bases from J; bases unmatched to any gene: 4. The germline V gene has CDR1 SGHVS and CDR2 FNYEAQ. The full variable domain, in which reference TRBV7-6 and TRBJ2-7 provide the parts outside the CDR3, is GAGVSQSPRYKVTKRGQDVALRCDPISGHVSLYWYRQALGQGPEFLTYFNYEAQQDKSGLPNDRFSAERPEGSISTLTIQRTEQRDSAMYRCASSQTSGVYEQYFGPGTRLTVT.

The chain joins TRBV5-6 to TRBJ2-7; D not resolved. The germline CDR1 and CDR2 sequences are SGHDT and YYEEEE. The CDR3 runs 14 residues. Trimming removed 1 base from V and 3 bases from J, with 11 bases in between. The DNA for the CDR3 is TGTGCCAGCAGCTTGTTTTCCGCAGTCTACGAGCAGTACTTC. It codes for CASSLFSAVYEQYF.